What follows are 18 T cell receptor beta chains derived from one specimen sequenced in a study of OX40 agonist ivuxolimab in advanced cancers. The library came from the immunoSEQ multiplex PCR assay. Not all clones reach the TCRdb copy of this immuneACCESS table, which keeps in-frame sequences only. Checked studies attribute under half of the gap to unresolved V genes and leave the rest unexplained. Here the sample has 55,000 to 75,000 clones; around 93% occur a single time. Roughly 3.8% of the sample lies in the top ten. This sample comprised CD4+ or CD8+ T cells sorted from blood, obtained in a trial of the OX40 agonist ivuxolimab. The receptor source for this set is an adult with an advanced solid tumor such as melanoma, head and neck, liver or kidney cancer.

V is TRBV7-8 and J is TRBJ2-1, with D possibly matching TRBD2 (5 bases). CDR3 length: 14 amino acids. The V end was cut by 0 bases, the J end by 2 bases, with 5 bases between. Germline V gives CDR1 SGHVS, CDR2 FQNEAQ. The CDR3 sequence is CASSLAGTYNEQFF. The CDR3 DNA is TGTGCCAGCAGCTTAGCCGGGACCTACAATGAGCAGTTCTTC.

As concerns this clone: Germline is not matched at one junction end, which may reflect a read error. Written as DNA, the CDR3 is TGTGCCAGCAACTTAGAGGGATCTGCCTACGAGCAGTACTTC. Translating gives CASNLEGSAYEQYF. The chain carries TRBV11-2 and TRBJ2-5; weak D call: TRBD2 (5 bases). The DNA end is a closer match to TRBJ2-7, so the J assignment may be wrong. Germline CDR1 is SGHAT and CDR2 is FQNNGV. This CDR3 is 14 amino acids long.

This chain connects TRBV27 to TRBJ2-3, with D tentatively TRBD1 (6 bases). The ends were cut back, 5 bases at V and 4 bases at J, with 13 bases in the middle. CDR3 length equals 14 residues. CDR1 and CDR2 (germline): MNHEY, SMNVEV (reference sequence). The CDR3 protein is CASSQGQISDTQYF. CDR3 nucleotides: TGTGCCAGCAGTCAAGGACAGATCTCAGATACGCAGTATTTT.

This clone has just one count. Here the CDR3 reads CASSLSLAGAAYEQYF. In nucleotides, the CDR3 is TGTGCCAGCAGCTTGAGTCTAGCGGGAGCGGCTTACGAGCAGTACTTC. V and J are TRBV5-4 and TRBJ2-7, with TRBD2 matching over 10 bases. Germline CDR1 is SGHNT and CDR2 is YYREEE (reference sequence). The CDR3 runs 16 residues. J lost 4 bases, V lost 1 base, and 8 bases had no gene match.

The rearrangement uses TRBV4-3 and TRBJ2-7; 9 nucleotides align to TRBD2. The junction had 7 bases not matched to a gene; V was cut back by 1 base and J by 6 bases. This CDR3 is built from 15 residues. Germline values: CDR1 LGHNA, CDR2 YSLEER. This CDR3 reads CASSQVIGSGSEQYF. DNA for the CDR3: TGCGCCAGCAGCCAAGTGATAGGTAGCGGGAGCGAGCAGTACTTC.

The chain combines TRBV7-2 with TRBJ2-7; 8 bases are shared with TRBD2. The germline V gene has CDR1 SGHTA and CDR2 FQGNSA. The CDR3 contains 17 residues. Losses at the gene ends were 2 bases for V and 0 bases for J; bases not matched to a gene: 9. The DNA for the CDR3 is TGTGCCAGCAGCTTAAGTGCGGGGGGAGCCAGCTCCTACGAGCAGTACTTC. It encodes CASSLSAGGASSYEQYF.

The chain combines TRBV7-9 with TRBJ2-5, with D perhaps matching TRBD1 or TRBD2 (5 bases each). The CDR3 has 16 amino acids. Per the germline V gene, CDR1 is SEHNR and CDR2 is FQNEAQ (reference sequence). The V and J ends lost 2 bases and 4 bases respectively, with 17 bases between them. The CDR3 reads CASSLSSGPPGETQYF. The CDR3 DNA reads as TGTGCCAGCAGCTTATCTTCGGGACCCCCCGGAGAGACCCAGTACTTC. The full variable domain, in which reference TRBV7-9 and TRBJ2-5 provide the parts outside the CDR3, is DTGVSQNPRHKITKRGQNVTFRCDPISEHNRLYWYRQTLGQGPEFLTYFQNEAQLEKSRLLSDRFSAERPKGSFSTLEIQRTEQGDSAMYLCASSLSSGPPGETQYFGPGTRLLVL.

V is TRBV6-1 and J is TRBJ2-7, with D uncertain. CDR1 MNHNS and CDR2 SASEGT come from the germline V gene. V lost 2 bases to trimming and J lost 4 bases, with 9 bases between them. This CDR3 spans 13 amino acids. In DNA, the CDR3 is TGTGCCAGCAGTGAACTTGGACCGTACGAGCAGTACTTC. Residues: CASSELGPYEQYF.

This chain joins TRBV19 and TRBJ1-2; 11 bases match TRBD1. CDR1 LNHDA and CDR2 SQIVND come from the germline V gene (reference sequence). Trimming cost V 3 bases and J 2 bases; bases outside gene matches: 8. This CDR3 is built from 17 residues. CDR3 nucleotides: TGTGCCAGTAGTATTTCCTTCCGGGACAGGGGGAACTATGGCTACACCTTC. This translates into CASSISFRDRGNYGYTF.

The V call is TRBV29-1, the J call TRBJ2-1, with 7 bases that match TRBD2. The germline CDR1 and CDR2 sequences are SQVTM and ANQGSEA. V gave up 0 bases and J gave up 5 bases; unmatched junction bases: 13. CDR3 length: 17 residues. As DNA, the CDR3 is TGCAGCGTTGAAGACGGCGGGCGCGGGAGTGGCGACAATGAGCAGTTCTTC. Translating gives CSVEDGGRGSGDNEQFF.

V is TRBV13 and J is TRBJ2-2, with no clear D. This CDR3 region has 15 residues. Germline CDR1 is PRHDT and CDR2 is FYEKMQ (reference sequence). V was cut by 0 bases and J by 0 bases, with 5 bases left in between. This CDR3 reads CASSLGPANTGELFF. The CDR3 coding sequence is TGTGCCAGCAGCTTAGGGCCAGCGAACACCGGGGAGCTGTTTTTT.

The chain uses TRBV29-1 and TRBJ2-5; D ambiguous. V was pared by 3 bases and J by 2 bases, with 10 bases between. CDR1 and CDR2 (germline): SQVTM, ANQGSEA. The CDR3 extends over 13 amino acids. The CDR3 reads CSVEGTAQETQYF. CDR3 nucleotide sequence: TGCAGCGTTGAGGGAACAGCGCAAGAGACCCAGTACTTC.

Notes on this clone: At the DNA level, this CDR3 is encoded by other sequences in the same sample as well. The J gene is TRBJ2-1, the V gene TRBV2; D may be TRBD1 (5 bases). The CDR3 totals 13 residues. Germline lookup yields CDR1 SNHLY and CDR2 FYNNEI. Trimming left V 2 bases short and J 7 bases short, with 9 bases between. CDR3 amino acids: CASSEPQGNEQFF. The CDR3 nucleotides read TGTGCCAGCAGTGAACCGCAGGGAAATGAGCAGTTCTTC.

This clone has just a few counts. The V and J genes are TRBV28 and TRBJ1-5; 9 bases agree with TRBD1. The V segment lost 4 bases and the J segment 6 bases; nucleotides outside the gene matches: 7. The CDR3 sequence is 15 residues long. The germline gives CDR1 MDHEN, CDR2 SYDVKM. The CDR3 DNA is TGTGCCAGCAGTTCATTTAGGGACAGGGTTCAGCCCCAGCATTTT. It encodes CASSSFRDRVQPQHF.

The CDR3 DNA follows: TGCGCCAGCAGCCAAGAATTGGCAGGGGGCGAAAGCTCCTACGAGCAGTACTTC. Amino acid sequence: CASSQELAGGESSYEQYF. The chain recombines TRBV4-3 with TRBJ2-7; 8 bases line up with TRBD1. Germline V gives CDR1 LGHNA, CDR2 YSLEER. Unmatched junction bases numbered 10, after V lost 0 bases and J lost 0 bases. The CDR3 is 18 amino acids.

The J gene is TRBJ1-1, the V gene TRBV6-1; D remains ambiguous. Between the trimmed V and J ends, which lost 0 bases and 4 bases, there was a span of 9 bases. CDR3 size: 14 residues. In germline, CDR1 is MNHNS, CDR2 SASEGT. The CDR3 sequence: CASSEAAGSTEAFF. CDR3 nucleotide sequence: TGTGCCAGCAGTGAAGCAGCGGGGAGCACTGAAGCTTTCTTT.

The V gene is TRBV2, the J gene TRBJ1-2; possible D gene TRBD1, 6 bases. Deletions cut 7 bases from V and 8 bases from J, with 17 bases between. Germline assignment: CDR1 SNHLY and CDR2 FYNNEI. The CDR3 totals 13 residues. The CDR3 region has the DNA TGTGCCAGCACGTTCGGGGGGGCTGAAGGCTACACCTTC. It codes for CASTFGGAEGYTF.

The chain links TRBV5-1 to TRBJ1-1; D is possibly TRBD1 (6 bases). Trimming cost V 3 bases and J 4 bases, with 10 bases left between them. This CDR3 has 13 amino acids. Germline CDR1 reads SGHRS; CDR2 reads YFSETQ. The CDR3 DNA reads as TGCGCCAGCAGCTCCAAGGGGGGCACTGAAGCTTTCTTT. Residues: CASSSKGGTEAFF.